This entry lists 25 T cell receptor beta chains sequenced from one sample in a study of blood T cells in healthy people across ages. A second PCR, run for roughly 7 to 12 cycles, used a sample-barcoded 5' primer plus a J-beta primer mix. MiXCR was run by TCRdb on the 5' RACE reads, yielding one entry per CDR3 protein. Seen here are around 670,000 distinct CDR3 sequences, about 30% observed once, and the top ten hold approximately 15%. Source material: blood. These receptor sequences come from a woman older than 75 in good health.

The V call is TRBV5-1, the J call TRBJ2-7; D tentatively reads TRBD1 or TRBD2 (5 bases each). The DNA end favors TRBJ2-5, so the J call may be wrong. The CDR3 runs 16 residues. CDR1 is SGHRS and CDR2 is YFSETQ in the germline V gene. CDR3 in DNA: TGCGCCAGCAGCTTGGAGTTAGCCCGGGGACGGGAGACCCAGTACTTC. Translating it yields CASSLELARGRETQYF.

There are many counts of this clonotype. The genes are TRBV7-9 and TRBJ2-7; D remains ambiguous. Germline V gene sequence: CDR1 SEHNR, CDR2 FQNEAQ (reference sequence). The CDR3 loop spans 13 amino acids. V was cut by 2 bases and J by 3 bases, with 8 bases left in between. The CDR3 spells CASSLSESYEQYF. CDR3 sequence (DNA): TGTGCCAGCAGCTTATCGGAAAGCTACGAGCAGTACTTC. Complete variable domain (other parts from reference TRBV7-9 and TRBJ2-7): DTGVSQNPRHKITKRGQNVTFRCDPISEHNRLYWYRQTLGQGPEFLTYFQNEAQLEKSRLLSDRFSAERPKGSFSTLEIQRTEQGDSAMYLCASSLSESYEQYFGPGTRLTVT.

In this sample, this clonotype turned up many times. J is TRBJ2-7 and V is TRBV27; D is perhaps TRBD1 or TRBD2 (5 bases each). CDR1 is MNHEY, CDR2 SMNVEV, per germline (reference sequence). The V end lost 5 bases, the J end lost 0 bases, and 17 bases lay between the germline ends. The CDR3 is made up of 16 amino acids. CDR3 loop: CASSTTGTRISYEQYF. The CDR3 DNA follows: TGTGCCAGCAGTACCACCGGGACGCGCATCTCCTACGAGCAGTACTTC.

The J gene is TRBJ2-3, the V gene TRBV20-1; 14 bases are a match to TRBD2. CDR1 and CDR2 from the germline V gene are DFQATT and SNEGSKA (reference sequence). After removal of 6 bases from V and 5 bases from J, the junction contained 10 bases not matched to a gene. The CDR3 runs 16 residues. The CDR3 DNA sequence: TGCAGTGCCAGGGGACTAGCGGGAGAGGCTGGAGATACGCAGTATTTT. Amino acid sequence: CSARGLAGEAGDTQYF.

This clonotype was counted ten times or more. This rearrangement joins TRBV11-1 to TRBJ2-4; D might be TRBD1 (6 bases). Between the trimmed V and J ends, which lost 5 bases and 3 bases, there was a span of 20 bases. CDR1 is SGHAT and CDR2 is FQDESV in the germline V gene (reference sequence). The CDR3 covers 17 residues. CDR3 coding DNA: TGTGCCAGCAGCCCACGACACCCGACAGGTAGCAAAAACATTCAGTACTTC. This translates into CASSPRHPTGSKNIQYF.

This clonotype was found many times. The CDR3: CAISSGGGSTTDTQYF. In nucleotides, the CDR3 is TGTGCCATCAGTAGCGGGGGGGGATCAACCACAGATACGCAGTATTTT. V gene TRBV10-3 combines with J gene TRBJ2-3; TRBD2 agrees at 10 bases. J was trimmed by 2 bases and V by 5 bases; bases with no gene match: 7. The germline CDR1 and CDR2 sequences are ENHRY and SYGVKD. The CDR3 covers 16 residues.

The chain recombines TRBV9 with TRBJ2-2; a possible D gene is TRBD1 (5 bases). The CDR3 length is 15 residues. Germline V gene data show CDR1 as SGDLS and CDR2 as YYNGEE. The ends were cut back, 3 bases at V and 3 bases at J, with 12 bases in the middle. As DNA, the CDR3 is TGTGCCAGCAGCGCTCAACAGGTTTACACCGGGGAGCTGTTTTTT. Its translation: CASSAQQVYTGELFF. The variable domain in full, with the rest retrieved from reference TRBV9 and TRBJ2-2, is DSGVTQTPKHLITATGQRVTLRCSPRSGDLSVYWYQQSLDQGLQFLIQYYNGEERAKGNILERFSAQQFPDLHSELNLSSLELGDSALYFCASSAQQVYTGELFFGEGSRLTVL.

The J gene is TRBJ2-1, the V gene TRBV14; D not certain. The ends were cut back, 2 bases at V and 4 bases at J, with 6 bases in the middle. CDR3 length: 13 amino acids. CDR1 is SGHDN, CDR2 FVKESK, per germline. CDR3 DNA: TGTGCCAGCAGCCAAAACGGTTACAATGAGCAGTTCTTC. Translating it yields CASSQNGYNEQFF.

Regarding this clonotype: A much larger clone is a single base away; this may be a read error. The chain has TRBV6-2 or TRBV6-3 and TRBJ2-4; D unclear. The J call may be mistaken, given a closer DNA end match to TRBJ2-7. Germline CDR1 MNHEY, CDR2 SVGEGT. There are 12 residues in the CDR3. The CDR3: CASKAETYEQYF. In DNA form, the CDR3 reads TGTGCCAGCAAGGCAGAGACCTACGAGCAGTACTTC.

This clonotype was recorded many times. The CDR3 DNA reads as TGTGCCATCAGACAGGCCCCGGGCGAAAAACTGTTTTTT. This sequence encodes CAIRQAPGEKLFF. The chain employs TRBV10-3 and TRBJ1-4, with a tentative D call TRBD1 (5 bases). V lost 6 bases and J 8 bases, leaving 13 bases between the germline ends. The CDR3 length is 13 residues. The V gene's germline CDR1 is ENHRY and CDR2 SYGVKD.

The chain has TRBV4-3 and TRBJ1-5; a weak D match, TRBD1 (5 bases). Germline CDR1 is LGHNA and CDR2 is YSLEER. This CDR3 is 15 amino acids long. Deletions cut 4 bases from V and 1 base from J, with 11 bases between. This chain's CDR3 is CASSRQWDSNQPQHF. Here the CDR3 DNA reads TGCGCCAGCAGCCGACAATGGGACAGCAATCAGCCCCAGCATTTT.

This clonotype was counted ten times or more. Here the CDR3 DNA reads TGTGCCAGCAGCCCACAGGGGAATGAAAAACTGTTTTTT. Translated, it gives CASSPQGNEKLFF. The chain is built from TRBV4-2 and TRBJ1-4; 7 positions agree with TRBD1. J gave up 5 bases and V 4 bases, and 1 base lay outside the gene matches. The CDR3 loop spans 13 amino acids. Germline V gene data show CDR1 as LGHNA and CDR2 as YNFKEQ.

Comments on this clonotype: Given a much more abundant clone one base away, this may be a read error. The CDR3 nucleotides read TGTGCCAGCATGCGGGCCCTTTCCTACAATGAGCAGTACTTC. Protein: CASMRALSYNEQYF. The genes are TRBV6-1 and TRBJ2-1; D might be TRBD2 (5 bases). The DNA end favors TRBJ2-7, so the J call may be wrong. Germline V CDR1 and CDR2: MNHNS, SASEGT. The CDR3 runs 14 residues.

This clonotype was counted ten times or more. The genes are TRBV30 and TRBJ2-7; D may be TRBD2 (6 bases). The CDR3 has 11 amino acids. CDR1 GTSNPN and CDR2 SVGIG come from the germline V gene (reference sequence). V was clipped by 8 bases and J by 2 bases, with 10 bases between them. The DNA for the CDR3 is TGTGCCCGTGGGGGGACCTACGAGCAGTACTTC. Protein product: CARGGTYEQYF.

The chain joins TRBV4-2 to TRBJ2-2; TRBD2 agrees at 8 bases. The CDR3 is made up of 16 amino acids. Germline CDR1 is LGHNA and CDR2 is YNFKEQ. Trimming took 4 bases from V and 4 from J; bases not matched to a gene: 8. CDR3 nucleotide sequence: TGTGCCAGCAGCCCCTCACGGGGGGGGACCACCGGGGAGCTGTTTTTT. Protein product: CASSPSRGGTTGELFF.

This clonotype was seen more than once but under ten times. The rearrangement joins TRBV12-5 to TRBJ1-4; maybe TRBD1 (6 bases). Per germline, CDR1 LGHNT and CDR2 FRNRAP. The CDR3 spans 16 residues. V was pared by 5 bases and J by 0 bases, with 13 bases between. CDR3 loop: CASGRQEIATNEKLFF. In DNA form, the CDR3 reads TGTGCTAGTGGTAGACAGGAGATAGCAACTAATGAAAAACTGTTTTTT.

The table lists this clonotype with many counts. V is TRBV5-1 and J is TRBJ2-3, with 8 bases matching TRBD2. This CDR3 contains 16 residues. Trimming removed 4 bases from V and 0 bases from J; junction bases left unmatched: 7. Germline-derived CDR1 and CDR2 are SGHRS and YFSETQ. The CDR3 region has the DNA TGCGCCAGCAGCCCAGAGCGGGGGTCTAGCACAGATACGCAGTATTTT. Translating gives CASSPERGSSTDTQYF.

This clonotype was found many times. This chain uses TRBV9 with TRBJ2-1; no clear D gene. The V end was cut by 0 bases, the J end by 8 bases, with 9 bases between. The CDR3 runs 13 residues. Germline V lookup: CDR1 SGDLS, CDR2 YYNGEE. The CDR3 nucleotides read TGTGCCAGCAGCGTAGGGCCAAGCCATGAGCAGTTCTTC. As protein: CASSVGPSHEQFF. Full variable domain (rest looked up from reference TRBV9 and TRBJ2-1): DSGVTQTPKHLITATGQRVTLRCSPRSGDLSVYWYQQSLDQGLQFLIQYYNGEERAKGNILERFSAQQFPDLHSELNLSSLELGDSALYFCASSVGPSHEQFFGPGTRLTVL.

This clonotype was detected many times. The genes are TRBV9 and TRBJ1-2, with D hard to call. Germline V lookup: CDR1 SGDLS, CDR2 YYNGEE. Trimming cost V 3 bases and J 8 bases, with 11 bases left between them. The CDR3 is made up of 12 amino acids. CDR3 in DNA: TGTGCCAGCAGCGCTCTCAAGGGAGGCTACACCTTC. It encodes CASSALKGGYTF.

This clonotype was seen only a few times. The chain links TRBV6-5 to TRBJ1-1; D is undetermined. The CDR3 sequence is 12 residues long. Looked up from germline, CDR1 is MNHEY and CDR2 is SVGAGI. V lost 7 bases to trimming and J lost 1 base, with 7 bases between them. CDR3 DNA: TGTGCCAGCACCTCGGGGAACACTGAAGCTTTCTTT. Its protein product is CASTSGNTEAFF.

A word on this clonotype: This clone may be a read error of a much larger clone one base away. V and J are TRBV3-1 and TRBJ2-7; tentative D call: TRBD1 (6 bases). The CDR3 extends over 15 amino acids. The germline V and J ends were trimmed by 4 bases and 7 bases, with 20 bases remaining between them. Germline assignment: CDR1 LGHDT and CDR2 YNNKEL (reference sequence). CDR3 in amino acids: CASSPLDSSVNEQYF. The CDR3 bases are TGTGCCAGCAGCCCCCTGGACAGTTCGGTCAATGAGCAGTACTTC.

With respect to this clonotype: A read error is possible here, since a much larger clone lies one base away. This chain joins TRBV4-2 and TRBJ1-5; perhaps TRBD1 as D (5 bases). The germline CDR1 and CDR2 sequences are LGHNA and YNFKEQ. Trimming cost V 0 bases and J 4 bases, with 13 bases left between them. The CDR3 runs to 16 residues. In DNA form, the CDR3 reads TGTGCCAGCAGCCAAGAATTGGAACAGGAGAATCAGCCCCAGCATTTT. The encoded protein is CASSQELEQENQPQHF.

The sample holds many counts of this clonotype. A much larger clone lies one base from this, so it may be a read error. The J gene is TRBJ2-5, the V gene TRBV9, with D perhaps matching TRBD1 (6 bases). V was pared by 5 bases and J by 3 bases, with 8 bases between. Germline V gene data show CDR1 as SGDLS and CDR2 as YYNGEE. The CDR3 consists of 12 residues. This CDR3 reads CASSYREETQYF. The CDR3 DNA follows: TGTGCCAGCAGTTACAGGGAAGAGACCCAGTACTTC.

This clonotype was counted between two and nine times. V and J are TRBV9 and TRBJ2-1; 9 bases match TRBD2. Germline V gene data show CDR1 as SGDLS and CDR2 as YYNGEE. J lost 7 bases, V lost 4 bases, and 18 bases had no gene match. The CDR3 sequence is 18 residues long. CDR3 sequence: CASSKSGGGAGIGNEQFF. The CDR3 DNA is TGTGCCAGCAGCAAATCAGGCGGGGGGGCCGGGATAGGTAATGAGCAGTTCTTC.

This clonotype occurred many times. The rearrangement links TRBV20-1 to TRBJ1-5; D remains ambiguous. Germline CDR1 and CDR2: DFQATT and SNEGSKA (reference sequence). This CDR3 comprises 14 residues. V was pared by 7 bases and J by 2 bases, with 15 bases between. CDR3 sequence: CSVRVGGGNQPQHF. The CDR3 coding sequence is TGCAGTGTAAGAGTGGGTGGGGGCAATCAGCCCCAGCATTTT.